A single TCR beta chain is shown here with its context. Germline CDR1 reads LGHNA; CDR2 reads YSLEER. Trimming removed 1 base at V and 10 bases at J, with 11 bases between. The CDR3 consists of 13 residues. The authors' processing: Reference gene primer amplification in the assay estimated nucleated cell counts. Using immunoSEQ multiplex PCR, the repertoire was profiled, and TCRdb retains in-frame clones only, with some absent. V and J calls and clone size are as listed in that table; D and trimming were resolved from the DNA. Of about 310,000 clones listed, 80% to 90% were seen once; the top ten hold 1%. This sample stems from a study of blood T cell repertoires in COVID-19. Study-wide context: Donors in the United States, Italy and Spain gave samples during acute or convalescent COVID-19. PBMCs, B-cell-depleted T cells, or T cells were the source of the cDNA or gDNA that made up the material.

This clonotype was obtained from a man aged 45-60 years with active or convalescent COVID-19. The sequenced material came from peripheral blood. The V call is TRBV4-3, the J call TRBJ2-1; a weak D match, TRBD2 (7 bases). In DNA, the CDR3 is TGCGCCAGCAGCCAAGCGGGGGGCCGAGAGCAGTTCTTC. This sequence encodes CASSQAGGREQFF.